The 12 T cell receptor beta chains below come from one sample, sequenced in a study of blood T cell repertoires in COVID-19. TCRdb keeps only in-frame clones here, not all; method: immunoSEQ multiplex PCR. The sample has a few hundred thousand clones; roughly 84% are singletons. Sequencing used peripheral blood. The receptors here all came from a woman between 18 and 30 years old with acute or convalescent COVID-19.

The chain is built from TRBV9 and TRBJ1-1, with 10 bases aligning to TRBD1. Germline trimming cut 4 bases from V and 5 bases from J; bases unmatched to any gene: 8. The CDR3 is 15 amino acids. The germline V gene has CDR1 SGDLS and CDR2 YYNGEE. This CDR3 is CASSLGGTGETEAFF. As DNA, the CDR3 is TGTGCCAGCAGCCTAGGGGGGACAGGGGAGACTGAAGCTTTCTTT.

This chain uses TRBV14 with TRBJ2-7; TRBD1 matches at 10 bases. This CDR3 region has 14 residues. Germline V CDR1 and CDR2: SGHDN, FVKESK. V lost 6 bases to trimming and J lost 3 bases; unmatched junction nucleotides: 5. The CDR3 DNA reads TGTGCCAGCAGTTGGGGACAGGGGATCTACGAGCAGTACTTC. This translates into CASSWGQGIYEQYF.

The chain couples TRBV5-4 to TRBJ1-1, with TRBD1 identical over 11 bases. The V segment lost 5 bases and the J segment 5 bases; nucleotides outside the gene matches: 5. Germline V gene data show CDR1 as SGHNT and CDR2 as YYREEE (reference sequence). The length of the CDR3 is 14 residues. The DNA of the CDR3 is TGTGCCAGCAGGAAGGACAGGGGGCTTACTGAAGCTTTCTTT. Translated: CASRKDRGLTEAFF.

The J gene is TRBJ2-7, the V gene TRBV19; 7 nucleotides align to TRBD1. Germline-derived CDR1 and CDR2 are LNHDA and SQIVND (reference sequence). The CDR3 runs to 14 residues. Trimming at V came to 3 bases and at J to 2 bases, leaving 4 bases not matched to a gene. This CDR3 reads CASSIVQGAYEQYF. CDR3 coding DNA: TGTGCCAGTAGTATCGTCCAGGGGGCCTACGAGCAGTACTTC.

The CDR3: CASSYSKDRGKAFF. CDR3 sequence (DNA): TGTGCCAGCAGTTACTCGAAAGACAGGGGAAAAGCTTTCTTT. V usage is TRBV6-5 and J usage is TRBJ1-1; 8 bases are a match to TRBD1. The CDR3 spans 14 residues. Germline CDR1 reads MNHEY; CDR2 reads SVGAGI. V gave up 0 bases and J gave up 9 bases; unmatched junction bases: 6.

This clone was counted only a few times. The CDR3 DNA sequence: TGTGCCAGCAGCAAAGGCCCCGGGACTGCCCTACAAGAGACCCAGTACTTC. Translating it yields CASSKGPGTALQETQYF. The genes are TRBV6-2 or TRBV6-3 and TRBJ2-5, with TRBD2 as a possible D gene (6 bases). The CDR3 has 17 amino acids. Trimming removed 6 bases from V and 2 bases from J, with 22 bases in between. Germline lookup yields CDR1 MNHEY and CDR2 SVGEGT.

CDR3 sequence: CASSFGLAYNGATYEQYF. The CDR3, as DNA: TGTGCCAGCAGTTTCGGACTGGCCTACAACGGCGCTACCTACGAGCAGTACTTC. The gene calls are TRBV28 and TRBJ2-7; D perhaps matches TRBD2 (5 bases). V was cut by 3 bases and J by 2 bases, with 23 bases left in between. The germline gives CDR1 MDHEN, CDR2 SYDVKM. This CDR3 has 18 residues.

This chain uses TRBV7-2 with TRBJ2-2, with a weak D call TRBD2 (7 bases). Trimming cost V 5 bases and J 5 bases, with 15 bases left between them. CDR3 length: 15 amino acids. Germline lookup yields CDR1 SGHTA and CDR2 FQGNSA. DNA of the CDR3: TGTGCCAGCAGCCCCGGGGGGCAGGGTACCGGGGAGCTGTTTTTT. Amino acid sequence: CASSPGGQGTGELFF.

V is TRBV6-5 and J is TRBJ1-1, with a possible D match to TRBD1 (5 bases). Germline V lookup: CDR1 MNHEY, CDR2 SVGAGI. The length of the CDR3 is 10 residues. Trimming cost V 10 bases and J 12 bases, with 15 bases left between them. CDR3 amino acids: CAIGGGGTFF. The DNA for the CDR3 is TGTGCCATCGGCGGGGGAGGGACTTTCTTT.

The chain couples TRBV18 to TRBJ2-1; 7 nucleotides agree with TRBD1. J gave up 0 bases and V 1 base, and 18 bases lay outside the gene matches. The CDR3 consists of 21 residues. Germline V lookup: CDR1 KGHSH, CDR2 LQKENI. CDR3 bases: TGTGCCAGCTCACCACGGAGACAGGGAGAAGGACACCACAGCTCCTACAATGAGCAGTTCTTC. Its translation: CASSPRRQGEGHHSSYNEQFF.

The table lists this clone with a few counts. This chain links TRBV7-8 with TRBJ2-1; 8 bases fit TRBD1. Per the germline V gene, CDR1 is SGHVS and CDR2 is FQNEAQ. J was trimmed by 9 bases and V by 4 bases; bases with no gene match: 8. The CDR3 length is 14 residues. CDR3 protein: CASSSIRTGSEQFF. The CDR3, as DNA: TGTGCCAGCAGCTCAATCCGGACAGGGTCTGAGCAGTTCTTC.

The CDR3 sequence is CASSEVGGVYEQYF. DNA for the CDR3: TGTGCCAGCAGTGAAGTGGGGGGAGTCTACGAGCAGTACTTC. This sequence joins TRBV2 and TRBJ2-7; perhaps TRBD2 as D (6 bases). The CDR3 consists of 14 residues. Germline V lookup: CDR1 SNHLY, CDR2 FYNNEI. V lost 1 base, J lost 3 bases, and 10 bases lay in between.